The 25 T cell receptor beta chains presented below share a single source sample, sequenced in a study of TIL therapy for anti-PD-1-resistant metastatic lung cancer. Sequencing used immunoSEQ v3. Clones were sequenced by immunoSEQ multiplex PCR, and TCRdb holds only the in-frame ones, with some missing. The sample has 55,000 to 60,000 clones; less than 85% are singletons. Sample time point: pre-treatment sample, taken before nivolumab and TIL therapy. The source was blood, collected at baseline. These receptors were taken from a person between 25 and 79 years old with non-small cell lung cancer.

The chain joins TRBV5-4 to TRBJ2-1, with D unresolved. V was pared by 3 bases and J by 9 bases, with 7 bases between. CDR3 length: 11 residues. CDR1 SGHNT and CDR2 YYREEE come from the germline V gene (reference sequence). DNA for the CDR3: TGTGCCAGCAGCTCCTATCCTGAGCAGTTCTTC. Translated, it gives CASSSYPEQFF.

The chain combines TRBV12-5 with TRBJ2-7; possibly TRBD2 for D (5 bases). This CDR3 region has 15 residues. V was cut by 0 bases and J by 3 bases, with 12 bases left in between. Germline assignment: CDR1 LGHNT and CDR2 FRNRAP. Here the CDR3 DNA reads TGTGCTAGTGGTTTGGTACTAGGGCTCCTCTACGAGCAGTACTTC. It specifies CASGLVLGLLYEQYF.

This clone was seen only once. This sequence joins TRBV2 and TRBJ2-5, with 10 bases lining up with TRBD2. There are 15 residues in the CDR3. Trimming cost V 4 bases and J 2 bases; bases outside gene matches: 4. Germline V lookup: CDR1 SNHLY, CDR2 FYNNEI. The CDR3 DNA reads as TGTGCCAGCAGTGTTCGAGCGGGGGGGCAAGAGACCCAGTACTTC. Protein: CASSVRAGGQETQYF.

This sequence joins TRBV7-2 and TRBJ2-1, with 11 bases that match TRBD2. Per germline, CDR1 SGHTA and CDR2 FQGNSA. The V segment lost 2 bases and the J segment 6 bases; nucleotides outside the gene matches: 9. The CDR3 length is 17 residues. The CDR3 loop is CASSLYLGTSGSNEQFF. For the CDR3, the DNA is TGTGCCAGCAGCTTATACCTGGGAACTAGCGGGAGCAATGAGCAGTTCTTC.

The chain carries TRBV5-1 and TRBJ2-5; 9 nucleotides agree with TRBD2. The CDR3 is 16 amino acids. The germline gives CDR1 SGHRS, CDR2 YFSETQ. Germline trimming cut 0 bases from V and 1 base from J; bases unmatched to any gene: 4. The CDR3 loop reads CASSLAPTSGQETQYF. The DNA of the CDR3 is TGCGCCAGCAGCTTGGCCCCGACTAGCGGCCAAGAGACCCAGTACTTC.

CDR3 loop: CASSAGGEKLFF. The CDR3 nucleotides are TGTGCCAGTAGCGCAGGGGGAGAAAAACTGTTTTTT. V and J are TRBV19 and TRBJ1-4, with TRBD1 identical over 7 bases. From germline, CDR1 is LNHDA and CDR2 SQIVND (reference sequence). After removal of 6 bases from V and 8 bases from J, the junction contained 3 bases not matched to a gene. This CDR3 spans 12 amino acids.

The V and J genes are TRBV19 and TRBJ1-2; D is uncertain. Trimming took 7 bases from V and 0 from J, leaving 12 bases between them. The CDR3 runs to 14 residues. Germline CDR1 reads LNHDA; CDR2 reads SQIVND (reference sequence). The CDR3 spells CASTTSYSNYGYTF. CDR3 nucleotides: TGTGCCAGTACGACCAGCTACTCTAACTATGGCTACACCTTC.

The chain has TRBV7-2 and TRBJ1-1; tentatively, D is TRBD1 (6 bases). This CDR3 is 14 amino acids long. Germline CDR1 SGHTA, CDR2 FQGNSA. Trimming stripped 2 bases from V and 5 bases from J, with 12 bases between. Written as DNA, the CDR3 is TGTGCCAGCAGCTTAATTGAGGGGGGGACTGAAGCTTTCTTT. The encoded protein is CASSLIEGGTEAFF.

This clone came up a few times. CDR3 amino acids: CASSRGQNTEAFF. The CDR3 DNA reads TGTGCCAGCAGCCGGGGACAGAACACTGAAGCTTTCTTT. This chain links TRBV7-2 with TRBJ1-1; perhaps TRBD1 as D (6 bases). Trimming stripped 5 bases from V and 1 base from J, with 8 bases between. Germline lookup yields CDR1 SGHTA and CDR2 FQGNSA. This CDR3 is built from 13 residues.

The genes are TRBV29-1 and TRBJ2-7; TRBD1 aligns across 7 bases. The CDR3 runs to 12 residues. J was trimmed by 7 bases and V by 6 bases; bases with no gene match: 9. Germline V gene data show CDR1 as SQVTM and CDR2 as ANQGSEA. CDR3 in DNA: TGCAGCGTCACCGGGACAGCTCAAGAGCAGTACTTC. Its translation: CSVTGTAQEQYF.

As regards this clone: With a much larger clone just one base away, this may be a read error. The gene calls are TRBV5-4 and TRBJ1-1, with TRBD1 matching over 8 bases. Germline V gene sequence: CDR1 SGHNT, CDR2 YYREEE (reference sequence). The CDR3 loop spans 15 amino acids. CDR3 nucleotide sequence: TGTGCCAGCAGCTTGAAGACAGGGGCGAACACTGAAGTTTTCTTT. Translating gives CASSLKTGANTEVFF.

The chain is built from TRBV2 and TRBJ2-3, with 10 bases that match TRBD2. Unmatched junction bases numbered 12, after V lost 6 bases and J lost 0 bases. The CDR3 runs to 18 residues. Germline V gene sequence: CDR1 SNHLY, CDR2 FYNNEI. Here the CDR3 reads CASRWGVAGGSSTDTQYF. In nucleotides, the CDR3 is TGTGCCAGCAGATGGGGGGTAGCGGGAGGCTCTAGCACAGATACGCAGTATTTT.

The rearrangement joins TRBV9 to TRBJ2-2; TRBD1 matches at 7 bases. Germline V gene lookup returns CDR1 SGDLS and CDR2 YYNGEE. V trimming: 3 bases; J trimming: 1 base; junction bases outside the gene matches: 0. The CDR3 has 14 amino acids. CDR3 region: CASSGTGNTGELFF. The CDR3 DNA sequence: TGTGCCAGCAGCGGGACAGGGAACACCGGGGAGCTGTTTTTT.

Concerning this clone itself: Germline is not matched at one junction end, which may reflect a read error. The chain employs TRBV5-8 and TRBJ2-5, with a weak D call TRBD2 (5 bases). The germline CDR1 and CDR2 sequences are SGHTS and YDEGEE. The CDR3 extends over 16 amino acids. The CDR3 DNA follows: TGTGCCAGCCCATCCTCCCCCGCGACCCGGGAAGAGAACCAGTACTTC. Translating gives CASPSSPATREENQYF.

Here the CDR3 DNA reads TGCAGTGCACAAGACACTGAAGCTTTCTTT. It yields the protein CSAQDTEAFF. The chain recombines TRBV20-1 with TRBJ1-1; no clear D gene. V gave up 6 bases and J gave up 3 bases, with 5 bases separating them. Germline CDR1 is DFQATT and CDR2 is SNEGSKA (reference sequence). The CDR3 is 10 amino acids.

This chain uses TRBV7-2 with TRBJ1-4, with a possible D match to TRBD1 (6 bases). Trimming took off 0 bases at V and 7 bases at J, with 12 bases between the two ends. Germline lookup yields CDR1 SGHTA and CDR2 FQGNSA. CDR3 length equals 15 residues. This CDR3 reads CASSLARGGGEKLFF. Here the CDR3 DNA reads TGTGCCAGCAGCTTAGCCAGGGGCGGAGGTGAAAAACTGTTTTTT.

This rearrangement joins TRBV2 to TRBJ2-3, with 9 bases matching TRBD1. The ends lost 7 bases at V and 4 bases at J; junction bases unmatched: 6. CDR1 is SNHLY and CDR2 is FYNNEI in the germline V gene. This CDR3 has 14 residues. The CDR3 loop reads CASTPRQGADTQYF. Here the CDR3 DNA reads TGTGCCAGCACCCCTCGACAGGGGGCAGATACGCAGTATTTT.

The rearrangement joins TRBV29-1 to TRBJ2-1, with TRBD2 as a possible D gene (7 bases). V was trimmed by 3 bases and J by 8 bases, leaving 14 bases between them. CDR3 length: 13 amino acids. Germline V gives CDR1 SQVTM, CDR2 ANQGSEA. For the CDR3, the DNA is TGCAGCGTTGACGGCGGGGGCAGGGATGAGCAGTTCTTC. Its translation: CSVDGGGRDEQFF.

This clone was detected a few times. The chain combines TRBV9 with TRBJ1-1; possibly TRBD1 for D (6 bases). CDR1 SGDLS and CDR2 YYNGEE come from the germline V gene. The V gene lost 4 bases and the J gene lost 0 bases, with 13 bases spanning the gap. This CDR3 contains 15 residues. Here the CDR3 reads CASSPRTAMNTEAFF. CDR3 DNA sequence: TGTGCCAGCAGCCCCCGGACAGCCATGAACACTGAAGCTTTCTTT.

The V and J genes are TRBV4-2 and TRBJ2-3; D is unresolved. There are 11 residues in the CDR3. Looked up from germline, CDR1 is LGHNA and CDR2 is YNFKEQ. The ends were cut back, 6 bases at V and 5 bases at J, with 6 bases in the middle. CDR3 region: CASSALDTQYF. CDR3 coding DNA: TGTGCCAGCAGTGCCCTAGATACGCAGTATTTT.

The chain couples TRBV4-1 to TRBJ2-3, with 10 bases that match TRBD2. This CDR3 has 16 residues. V gave up 4 bases and J gave up 0 bases; unmatched junction bases: 4. The germline CDR1 and CDR2 sequences are MGHRA and YSYEKL. This CDR3 reads CASSRGLAASTDTQYF. The CDR3 DNA follows: TGCGCCAGCAGCCGTGGACTAGCGGCTAGCACAGATACGCAGTATTTT.

This chain connects TRBV2 to TRBJ1-1; D is undetermined. The CDR3 extends over 13 amino acids. Germline CDR1 is SNHLY and CDR2 is FYNNEI. V was trimmed by 6 bases and J by 1 base, leaving 9 bases between them. The CDR3, as DNA: TGTGCCAGCAGATTACAGCCGAACACTGAAGCTTTCTTT. It translates to CASRLQPNTEAFF.

This chain connects TRBV28 to TRBJ2-7, with 9 bases aligning to TRBD2. The V and J ends lost 1 base and 6 bases, in that order; junction bases with no gene match: 10. Germline V lookup: CDR1 MDHEN, CDR2 SYDVKM. This CDR3 region has 16 residues. This CDR3 reads CASSLLAGGHFSEQYF. The CDR3 region has the DNA TGTGCCAGCAGTTTATTGGCGGGGGGGCACTTTAGCGAGCAGTACTTC.

The chain joins TRBV19 to TRBJ1-5, with TRBD1 matching 7 bases. CDR1 and CDR2 (germline): LNHDA, SQIVND (reference sequence). The CDR3 covers 13 residues. Trimming cost V 8 bases and J 6 bases; bases outside gene matches: 7. CDR3 sequence (DNA): TGTGCCAGTGAAGACAGGGTAGGTCAGCCCCAGCATTTT. It is translated as CASEDRVGQPQHF.

This clone was observed a handful of times. The rearrangement links TRBV4-1 to TRBJ1-1; TRBD1 is a possible D gene (5 bases). Trimming shortened V by 4 bases and J by 1 base, and 10 bases separated the two germline ends. The CDR3 runs to 14 residues. CDR1 MGHRA and CDR2 YSYEKL come from the germline V gene. The CDR3 here is CASSLRQTNTEAFF. The CDR3 nucleotides are TGCGCCAGCAGCCTTCGACAGACGAACACTGAAGCTTTCTTT.